A single sample gave rise to the 13 T cell receptor beta chains below, sequenced in a study of blood T cell repertoires in COVID-19. Using immunoSEQ multiplex PCR, the repertoire was profiled, and TCRdb retains in-frame clones only, with some absent. The table lists around 300,000 clones, approximately 93% of them singletons. The sequenced sample consisted of peripheral blood. The receptor set was obtained from a woman aged 30 to 39 with COVID-19, enrolled during active disease.

The chain employs TRBV5-1 and TRBJ1-6; 7 nucleotides agree with TRBD1. CDR3 size: 14 residues. Germline V gene lookup returns CDR1 SGHRS and CDR2 YFSETQ. V was clipped by 4 bases and J by 7 bases; unmatched bases: 5. DNA of the CDR3: TGCGCCAGCAGCCCAGGGGGACAGAATTCACCCCTCCACTTT. This codes for CASSPGGQNSPLHF.

The gene calls are TRBV5-5 and TRBJ1-4; the D is unclear. The V end lost 2 bases, the J end lost 3 bases, and 17 bases lay between the germline ends. From germline, CDR1 is SGHKS and CDR2 YYEKEE (reference sequence). This CDR3 comprises 17 residues. The CDR3 DNA reads as TGTGCCAGCAGCTTCCTCCCGTCTCGGGGAGCTAATGAAAAACTGTTTTTT. This translates into CASSFLPSRGANEKLFF.

This chain links TRBV18 with TRBJ1-6, with D perhaps matching TRBD1 (6 bases). V was shortened by 3 bases and J by 0 bases, with 12 bases between the two germline ends. The length of the CDR3 is 17 residues. The germline V gene has CDR1 KGHSH and CDR2 LQKENI. CDR3 loop: CASSPQQGSSYNSPLHF. The DNA for the CDR3 is TGTGCCAGCTCACCGCAGCAGGGGAGCTCCTATAATTCACCCCTCCACTTT. Together with reference TRBV18 and TRBJ1-6, the CDR3 gives the full variable domain: NAGVMQNPRHLVRRRGQEARLRCSPMKGHSHVYWYRQLPEEGLKFMVYLQKENIIDESGMPKERFSAEFPKEGPSILRIQQVVRGDSAAYFCASSPQQGSSYNSPLHFGNGTRLTVT.

The rearrangement uses TRBV11-2 and TRBJ2-3; tentatively, D is TRBD1 (5 bases). V gave up 1 base and J gave up 4 bases, with 9 bases separating them. This CDR3 is 14 amino acids long. CDR1 and CDR2 from the germline V gene are SGHAT and FQNNGV. The CDR3 is CASSLGLGPDTQYF. CDR3 coding DNA: TGTGCCAGCAGCTTAGGCCTGGGGCCAGATACGCAGTATTTT. Full variable domain (remainder filled in from reference TRBV11-2 and TRBJ2-3): EAGVAQSPRYKIIEKRQSVAFWCNPISGHATLYWYQQILGQGPKLLIQFQNNGVVDDSQLPKDRFSAERLKGVDSTLKIQPAKLEDSAVYLCASSLGLGPDTQYFGPGTRLTVL.

The chain is built from TRBV19 and TRBJ1-1; D perhaps matches TRBD1 (5 bases). In germline, CDR1 is LNHDA, CDR2 SQIVND (reference sequence). The ends were cut back, 4 bases at V and 1 base at J, with 10 bases in the middle. This CDR3 has 14 amino acids. The CDR3 nucleotides read TGTGCCAGTAGTACAGGTAGGGGGAACACTGAAGCTTTCTTT. It codes for CASSTGRGNTEAFF.

The chain is built from TRBV5-1 and TRBJ2-7, with D possibly TRBD2 on 7 matching bases. The CDR3 consists of 15 residues. Germline V CDR1 and CDR2: SGHRS, YFSETQ. Trimming cost V 3 bases and J 6 bases, with 19 bases left between them. In nucleotides, the CDR3 is TGCGCCAGCAGCTGGGAGGGGGTGCGCGGAGGCGAGCAGTACTTC. Its translation: CASSWEGVRGGEQYF.

The CDR3 protein is CASSQSGKGGLAGGKDTQYF. Written as DNA, the CDR3 is TGTGCCAGCAGCCAGTCAGGAAAAGGGGGACTAGCGGGAGGGAAAGATACGCAGTATTTT. V usage is TRBV4-2 and J usage is TRBJ2-3, with 16 bases that match TRBD2. The V and J ends lost 3 bases and 5 bases, in that order; junction bases with no gene match: 14. Germline V gene lookup returns CDR1 LGHNA and CDR2 YNFKEQ. This CDR3 region has 20 residues.

The chain is built from TRBV7-6 and TRBJ2-3; possible D gene TRBD1, 5 bases. The CDR3 runs 13 residues. CDR1 is SGHVS, CDR2 FNYEAQ, per germline. V was clipped by 3 bases and J by 5 bases, with 9 bases between them. In nucleotides, the CDR3 is TGTGCCAGCAGCTTTACAGGAGAAGATACGCAGTATTTT. It is translated as CASSFTGEDTQYF.

V gene TRBV18 combines with J gene TRBJ2-5; tentatively, D is TRBD2 (6 bases). Trimming took 3 bases from V and 5 from J, leaving 10 bases between them. The germline V gene encodes CDR1 KGHSH and CDR2 LQKENI. This CDR3 has 13 amino acids. CDR3 sequence (DNA): TGTGCCAGCTCACCGAGTGCGGGGGAGACCCAGTACTTC. Protein sequence: CASSPSAGETQYF.

The chain has TRBV27 and TRBJ1-1; 7 nucleotides agree with TRBD1. With V trimmed by 5 bases and J by 0 bases, 3 bases remained unmatched. Looked up from germline, CDR1 is MNHEY and CDR2 is SMNVEV (reference sequence). CDR3 length: 14 residues. DNA of the CDR3: TGTGCCAGCAGTACCCAGGGGGTGAACACTGAAGCTTTCTTT. It encodes CASSTQGVNTEAFF.

The genes are TRBV19 and TRBJ2-1; 13 bases map to TRBD2. CDR3 size: 15 residues. Germline CDR1 LNHDA, CDR2 SQIVND (reference sequence). J lost 9 bases, V lost 3 bases, and 5 bases had no gene match. The CDR3 DNA sequence: TGTGCCAGTAGTATCGGACTAGCGGGAGAAGGTGAGCAGTTCTTC. Translating gives CASSIGLAGEGEQFF.

The V and J genes are TRBV28 and TRBJ1-1; possible D gene TRBD1, 5 bases. Germline CDR1 is MDHEN and CDR2 is SYDVKM. The CDR3 length is 14 residues. Trimming removed 7 bases from V and 6 bases from J, with 18 bases in between. The DNA for the CDR3 is TGTGCCAGCACCGCAGGTGGGGGGTGGGCTGAAGCTTTCTTT. As protein: CASTAGGGWAEAFF.

This chain joins TRBV5-4 and TRBJ1-1; D not certain. V was shortened by 4 bases and J by 6 bases, with 22 bases between the two germline ends. CDR1 and CDR2 (germline): SGHNT, YYREEE (reference sequence). CDR3 length equals 16 residues. As DNA, the CDR3 is TGTGCCAGCAGCCTGGTGTTAGGAGGAGGGAAGTCTGAAGCTTTCTTT. This encodes CASSLVLGGGKSEAFF.